The 20 T cell receptor beta chains listed next were all sequenced from one sample in a study of T cell clonality in common variable immunodeficiency. The assay was immunoSEQ multiplex PCR, and TCRdb's table has in-frame clones only and misses some. Singletons are absent from the sample, which has approximately 34,000 clones. Sequencing was done on a sample of peripheral blood mononuclear cells. These receptors originate from a person aged 18 to 75 in good health.

The sample holds a few counts of this clone. The read is 3 residues too short to cover the CDR3 end, so that end is filled in from the germline J gene. The V and J genes are TRBV2 and TRBJ2-2; D is perhaps TRBD2 (5 bases). Germline loops: CDR1 SNHLY, CDR2 FYNNEI. Trimming pared 8 bases from V and 5 bases from J, leaving 12 bases between. CDR3 size: 13 residues. Incomplete CDR3 DNA: TGTGCCAGCGGCCCAACGGGGACCGGGGAG. It is translated as CASGPTGTGE. The entire CDR3 protein reads CASGPTGTGELFF.

The sample holds a few counts of this clone. The read ends 3 residues early relative to the CDR3; the germline J gene fills the gap. This chain uses TRBV2 with TRBJ1-5; D is unclear. CDR1 and CDR2 from the germline V gene are SNHLY and FYNNEI. The CDR3 sequence is 14 residues long. V was trimmed by 3 bases and J by 7 bases, leaving 13 bases between them. The CDR3 here is CASSDENGSQPQHF. The part of the CDR3 DNA that was read is TGTGCCAGCAGTGACGAAAACGGGTCGCAGCCC.

This clone was seen ten or more times. Sequencing ends 3 residues short of the CDR3 end; the germline J gene provides the rest. The chain couples TRBV7-9 to TRBJ2-7; the D gene is possibly TRBD2 (6 bases). The CDR3 contains 13 residues. V was clipped by 3 bases and J by 3 bases, with 9 bases between them. The germline V gene has CDR1 SEHNR and CDR2 FQNEAQ (reference sequence). The chain's CDR3 is CASSFSGDYEQYF. Partial CDR3 DNA: TGTGCCAGCAGCTTTAGCGGTGACTACGAG.

Details on this clone: The CDR3 end lies 3 residues beyond the end of the read and is filled in from the germline J gene. The chain combines TRBV25-1 with TRBJ1-4; D ambiguous. V dropped 4 bases and J dropped 3 bases, with 6 bases sitting between them. This CDR3 has 13 amino acids. CDR1 is MGHDK and CDR2 is SYGVNS in the germline V gene. The covered CDR3 bases are TGTGCCAGCAGTGGAGCGGCTAATGAAAAA. Protein sequence: CASSGAANEK. The whole CDR3 reads CASSGAANEKLFF. The full variable domain, rest sourced from reference TRBV25-1 and TRBJ1-4, is EADIYQTPRYLVIGTGKKITLECSQTMGHDKMYWYQQDPGMELHLIHYSYGVNSTEKGDLSSESTVSRIRTEHFPLTLESARPSHTSQYLCASSGAANEKLFFGSGTQLSVL.

This clone was seen many times. The DNA read from the CDR3 is TGTGCCAGCAGTTTCCCGCCTTCACTTAACTTTAACTACGAG. Translating gives CASSFPPSLNFNYE. The entire CDR3 is CASSFPPSLNFNYEQYF. The chain is built from TRBV12-3 or TRBV12-4 and TRBJ2-7; no clear D. The read ends 3 residues before the CDR3 terminus; that terminus is restored from the germline J gene. V was clipped by 3 bases and J by 3 bases, with 21 bases between them. This CDR3 is built from 17 residues.

This clone was detected only a few times. The read gets to within 3 residues of the CDR3 end, and the germline J gene fills in the rest. The V call is TRBV19, the J call TRBJ1-1, with a possible D match to TRBD1 (5 bases). The germline V gene has CDR1 LNHDA and CDR2 SQIVND (reference sequence). V gave up 7 bases and J gave up 1 base, with 13 bases separating them. The CDR3 loop spans 14 amino acids. CDR3 DNA (partial): TGTGCCAGTATCCAGGGAGGTGCGAACACTGAA. Protein sequence: CASIQGGANTE. The full CDR3 protein is CASIQGGANTEAFF.

This clone appeared many times. The CDR3 goes on 3 residues after the read ends, and that part is filled in from the germline J gene. The V and J genes are TRBV7-6 and TRBJ2-7; 10 bases agree with TRBD1. V gave up 4 bases and J gave up 6 bases; unmatched junction bases: 9. The germline CDR1 and CDR2 sequences are SGHVS and FNYEAQ. This CDR3 is 15 amino acids long. The CDR3 sequence: CASSSPGQGFGEQYF. The DNA read from the CDR3 is TGTGCCAGCAGCTCACCGGGACAGGGGTTTGGCGAG.

This clone was detected many times. The CDR3 is cut off 3 residues early in the read; its end comes from the germline J gene. The V gene is TRBV7-9, the J gene TRBJ2-1; D remains unclear. Trimming took off 4 bases at V and 7 bases at J, with 5 bases between the two ends. The germline gives CDR1 SEHNR, CDR2 FQNEAQ (reference sequence). This CDR3 is built from 11 residues. The CDR3 loop reads CASSSRNEQFF. The sequenced CDR3 bases are TGTGCCAGCAGCTCACGGAATGAG. Full variable domain (remainder filled in from reference TRBV7-9 and TRBJ2-1): DTGVSQNPRHKITKRGQNVTFRCDPISEHNRLYWYRQTLGQGPEFLTYFQNEAQLEKSRLLSDRFSAERPKGSFSTLEIQRTEQGDSAMYLCASSSRNEQFFGPGTRLTVL.

This clone was counted many times. The read halts 3 residues ahead of the CDR3 end, with the missing end drawn from the germline J gene. V is TRBV23-1 and J is TRBJ2-2; no clear D gene. TRBV23-1 qualifies as an ORF whose function is uncertain. Between the trimmed V and J ends, which lost 0 bases and 1 base, there was a span of 3 bases. This CDR3 spans 14 amino acids. This chain's CDR3 is CASSQSQNTGELFF. CDR3 DNA, as far as it was read: TGCGCCAGCAGTCAATCCCAGAACACCGGGGAG.

The table lists this clone with many counts. The sequenced part of the CDR3 DNA is TGCGCCAGCAGCTTGGCCGCGGGGGGCTGGAGCACTGAA. The encoded protein is CASSLAAGGWSTE. The whole CDR3 is CASSLAAGGWSTEAFF. This chain uses TRBV5-1 with TRBJ1-1; D might be TRBD1 (6 bases). The read terminates 3 residues ahead of where the CDR3 ends, so the germline J gene completes it. Germline V gene lookup returns CDR1 SGHRS and CDR2 YFSETQ. Trimming took 0 bases from V and 4 from J, leaving 16 bases between them. The CDR3 runs to 16 residues.

This clone was seen at least ten times. With the read ending 3 residues before the CDR3 end, the germline J gene is used to fill in that end. The chain couples TRBV30 to TRBJ1-1, with 7 bases fitting TRBD1. This CDR3 has 17 amino acids. Germline values: CDR1 GTSNPN, CDR2 SVGIG (reference sequence). Unmatched junction bases numbered 13, after V lost 2 bases and J lost 1 base. The CDR3 region is CAWSSPRDSPRNTEAFF. Incomplete CDR3 DNA: TGTGCCTGGAGTTCCCCCCGGGACAGTCCGAGGAACACTGAA.

At least ten counts were recorded for this clone. The CDR3 extends 3 residues past the end of the read, so its final part is completed from the germline J gene. This chain uses TRBV5-4 with TRBJ2-3; 8 positions match TRBD2. V lost 4 bases, J lost 0 bases, and 4 bases stayed unmatched. Germline V lookup: CDR1 SGHNT, CDR2 YYREEE (reference sequence). This CDR3 spans 15 amino acids. CDR3 DNA (partial): TGTGCCAGCAGCGGCGGGGGGATAAGCACAGATACG. This sequence encodes CASSGGGISTDT. The full-length CDR3 reads as CASSGGGISTDTQYF.

Notes on this clone: The CDR3 goes on 3 residues after the read ends, and that part is filled in from the germline J gene. This chain uses TRBV18 with TRBJ2-7, with 8 bases identical to TRBD1. The CDR3 runs 14 residues. CDR1 and CDR2 (germline): KGHSH, LQKENI. J lost 1 base, V lost 2 bases, and 1 base had no gene match. This chain's CDR3 is CASSPGQGSYEQYF. CDR3 DNA, as far as it was read: TGTGCCAGCTCACCAGGACAGGGTTCCTACGAG.

This clone came up many times. The read gets to within 3 residues of the CDR3 end, and the germline J gene fills in the rest. The chain recombines TRBV5-1 with TRBJ2-3; the match to TRBD1 covers 9 bases. V shed 4 bases and J 3 bases; nucleotides not matched to a gene: 12. The CDR3 covers 17 residues. Looked up from germline, CDR1 is SGHRS and CDR2 is YFSETQ. The DNA read from the CDR3 is TGCGCCAGCAGCGTAAACAGGGGGCTCAAGGGGACAGATACG. It yields the protein CASSVNRGLKGTDT. The complete CDR3 reads CASSVNRGLKGTDTQYF.

This clone was seen ten or more times. The CDR3 is cut off 3 residues early in the read; its end comes from the germline J gene. The chain carries TRBV10-3 and TRBJ2-3, with 9 bases aligning to TRBD1. The length of the CDR3 is 16 residues. V shed 3 bases, J shed 2 bases, and the junction held 6 bases outside the gene matches. Germline values: CDR1 ENHRY, CDR2 SYGVKD. Incomplete CDR3 DNA: TGTGCCATCAGTGACTCAGGGACAGGGCACACAGATACG. The encoded protein is CAISDSGTGHTDT. The CDR3, in full, reads CAISDSGTGHTDTQYF.

This clone occurred many times. Coverage ceases 3 residues before the CDR3 finishes, and the germline J gene fills in the end. The chain is built from TRBV20-1 and TRBJ2-5; TRBD2 agrees at 7 bases. V trimming: 1 base; J trimming: 5 bases; junction bases outside the gene matches: 7. The CDR3 totals 14 residues. The V gene's germline CDR1 is DFQATT and CDR2 SNEGSKA (reference sequence). The part of the CDR3 DNA that was read is TGCAGTGCTAGAGCGGGACTACCCATGGAGACC. Translation gives CSARAGLPMET. From start to end, the CDR3 is CSARAGLPMETQYF.

Comments on this clone: The observed sequence ends 3 residues before the CDR3 terminus, with the missing tail filled in from the germline J gene. This chain connects TRBV23-1 to TRBJ2-2, with a possible D match to TRBD2 (7 bases). TRBV23-1 counts as an open reading frame of uncertain function. This CDR3 contains 17 residues. The sequenced CDR3 bases are TGCGCCAGCAGTCAACCGGGGAGGGGGGGTAGAGATGAAAAG. Amino acid sequence: CASSQPGRGGRDEK. The whole CDR3 sequence reads CASSQPGRGGRDEKLFF.

There are many counts of this clone. The sequenced fragment ends 3 residues before the CDR3 boundary, so the rest is inferred from the germline J gene. V gene TRBV20-1 combines with J gene TRBJ2-3; weak D call: TRBD2 (5 bases). Germline V gene lookup returns CDR1 DFQATT and CDR2 SNEGSKA (reference sequence). The CDR3 consists of 15 residues. Trimming removed 0 bases at V and 4 bases at J, with 14 bases between. Partial CDR3 DNA: TGCAGTGCTAGAGATTCGGCGGGCTCCCCAGATACG. It specifies CSARDSAGSPDT. The whole CDR3 sequence is CSARDSAGSPDTQYF.

Comment on this clone: The observed sequence ends 3 residues before the CDR3 terminus, with the missing tail filled in from the germline J gene. The chain recombines TRBV18 with TRBJ1-1, with 7 bases identical to TRBD1. The CDR3 runs to 13 residues. Germline V lookup: CDR1 KGHSH, CDR2 LQKENI. The CDR3 region is CASSPERGRGAFF. Partial CDR3 DNA: TGTGCCAGCTCACCGGAAAGGGGGCGGGGA.

This clone has at least ten counts. Coverage ceases 3 residues before the CDR3 finishes, and the germline J gene fills in the end. The chain employs TRBV7-9 and TRBJ2-1; 7 positions agree with TRBD2. From germline, CDR1 is SEHNR and CDR2 FQNEAQ (reference sequence). The CDR3 covers 15 residues. V lost 3 bases and J lost 4; bases outside the gene matches: 6. This CDR3 reads CASSFPAGRYNEQFF. The covered CDR3 bases are TGTGCCAGCAGCTTTCCAGCGGGACGTTACAATGAG.